The 29 T cell receptor beta chains below were found in one sample sequenced in a study of T-cell memory formation after mild COVID-19. TCRdb ran MiXCR on the 5' RACE reads and lists one entry per CDR3 protein. The top ten clones hold around 11% of a sample with hundreds of thousands of distinct CDR3 sequences, about a sixth of them seen once. The sequenced material came from PBMCs or a T cell subset sorted from them (not recorded which). These receptors came from an adult woman who had mild COVID-19 (a few samples of this study predate the infection). Cell type and time point are not known.

The chain joins TRBV4-1 to TRBJ2-4; TRBD2 matches at 8 bases. The V segment lost 2 bases and the J segment 15 bases; nucleotides outside the gene matches: 12. Per germline, CDR1 MGHRA and CDR2 YSYEKL. The CDR3 length is 14 residues. The CDR3 reads CASSQLTGTRWRYF. The CDR3 bases are TGCGCCAGCAGCCAATTAACCGGGACTAGATGGCGGTACTTC.

The chain couples TRBV20-1 to TRBJ2-7, with 8 positions matching TRBD2. Looked up from germline, CDR1 is DFQATT and CDR2 is SNEGSKA (reference sequence). With 3 bases clipped from V and 3 bases from J, the junction kept 1 base outside the gene matches. The CDR3 totals 12 residues. The CDR3 spells CSASTSGYEQYF. Here the CDR3 DNA reads TGCAGTGCTAGCACTAGCGGCTACGAGCAGTACTTC.

V is TRBV20-1 and J is TRBJ1-1, with a tentative D call TRBD1 (5 bases). Trimming cost V 6 bases and J 9 bases, with 11 bases left between them. In germline, CDR1 is DFQATT, CDR2 SNEGSKA (reference sequence). The CDR3 is made up of 10 amino acids. The DNA for the CDR3 is TGCAGTGCATCAGGGTTACAAGCTTTCTTT. This translates into CSASGLQAFF.

This clonotype has more than one count but fewer than ten. The chain links TRBV19 to TRBJ2-7, with 9 positions matching TRBD1. The germline CDR1 and CDR2 sequences are LNHDA and SQIVND (reference sequence). Trimming at V came to 3 bases and at J to 1 base, leaving 4 bases not matched to a gene. CDR3 size: 15 residues. This CDR3 reads CASSIRGTGSYEQYF. DNA of the CDR3: TGTGCCAGTAGTATTAGAGGGACAGGGTCCTACGAGCAGTACTTC.

The chain recombines TRBV20-1 with TRBJ1-2; D is ambiguous. Germline V gene lookup returns CDR1 DFQATT and CDR2 SNEGSKA (reference sequence). This CDR3 comprises 13 residues. Trimming removed 7 bases from V and 3 bases from J, with 15 bases in between. The CDR3 spells CSDVVYRDYGYTF. The CDR3 DNA reads as TGCAGTGATGTTGTTTATAGGGACTATGGCTACACCTTC.

The CDR3 loop reads CSARDLEAGTYNEQFF. The CDR3 DNA reads as TGCAGTGCTAGAGATTTAGAGGCAGGGACCTACAATGAGCAGTTCTTC. V gene TRBV20-1 combines with J gene TRBJ2-1, with D tentatively TRBD1 (5 bases). CDR1 is DFQATT, CDR2 SNEGSKA, per germline (reference sequence). Trimming shortened V by 0 bases and J by 2 bases, and 14 bases separated the two germline ends. This CDR3 spans 16 amino acids.

The gene calls are TRBV25-1 and TRBJ1-2, with D possibly TRBD1 on 6 matching bases. The length of the CDR3 is 12 residues. Trimming took off 7 bases at V and 6 bases at J, with 12 bases between the two ends. From germline, CDR1 is MGHDK and CDR2 SYGVNS. Written as DNA, the CDR3 is TGTGCCAGCACGGTAGGGGGTAATGGCTACACCTTC. Its protein is CASTVGGNGYTF.

There are a few counts of this clonotype. This chain connects TRBV7-9 to TRBJ1-2, with D maybe TRBD1 (5 bases). Trimming cost V 4 bases and J 4 bases, with 19 bases left between them. The CDR3 consists of 16 residues. CDR1 is SEHNR, CDR2 FQNEAQ, per germline (reference sequence). Here the CDR3 reads CASSSLVAGRAYGYTF. DNA for the CDR3: TGTGCCAGCAGCTCACTAGTCGCAGGGCGGGCCTATGGCTACACCTTC.

This clonotype has only a few counts. The CDR3 region is CASSLSGGARTVNEQFF. CDR3 in DNA: TGCGCCAGCAGCCTTAGCGGGGGGGCTAGGACAGTAAATGAGCAGTTCTTC. The rearrangement joins TRBV4-1 to TRBJ2-1, with 11 bases fitting TRBD2. Germline lookup yields CDR1 MGHRA and CDR2 YSYEKL. CDR3 length equals 17 residues. V shed 4 bases and J 7 bases; nucleotides not matched to a gene: 12.

This chain links TRBV15 with TRBJ2-1, with 13 bases lining up with TRBD2. Per germline, CDR1 LNHNV and CDR2 YYDKDF (reference sequence). V lost 3 bases and J lost 10; bases outside the gene matches: 12. The CDR3 contains 17 residues. CDR3 sequence: CATSRASGTSGMGEQFF. Here the CDR3 DNA reads TGTGCCACCAGCAGGGCCAGTGGGACTAGCGGGATGGGAGAGCAGTTCTTC. Variable domain in full (rest from reference TRBV15 and TRBJ2-1): DAMVIQNPRYQVTQFGKPVTLSCSQTLNHNVMYWYQQKSSQAPKLLFHYYDKDFNNEADTPDNFQSRRPNTSFCFLDIRSPGLGDTAMYLCATSRASGTSGMGEQFFGPGTRLTVL.

This chain joins TRBV7-3 and TRBJ2-3; possible D gene TRBD1, 6 bases. The V gene lost 3 bases and the J gene lost 4 bases, with 11 bases spanning the gap. The germline V gene has CDR1 SGHTA and CDR2 FQGTGA. The CDR3 loop spans 14 amino acids. The CDR3 loop is CASSFRGLADTQYF. The CDR3, as DNA: TGTGCCAGCAGCTTCAGGGGTCTCGCAGATACGCAGTATTTT.

The chain employs TRBV6-1 and TRBJ1-1; the match to TRBD1 covers 7 bases. The CDR3 spans 14 residues. Trimming at V came to 7 bases and at J to 0 bases, leaving 5 bases not matched to a gene. Germline CDR1 and CDR2: MNHNS and SASEGT. The chain's CDR3 is CASTPTGVNTEAFF. CDR3 in DNA: TGTGCCAGCACCCCAACAGGGGTGAACACTGAAGCTTTCTTT.

This chain links TRBV19 with TRBJ2-3; perhaps TRBD2 as D (7 bases). The CDR3 has 15 residues. Germline CDR1 and CDR2: LNHDA and SQIVND (reference sequence). Deletions cut 5 bases from V and 9 bases from J, with 21 bases between. The CDR3 DNA sequence: TGTGCCAGTAGTGCCGTACACGTCGGGGGGCGGACGCAGTATTTT. It specifies CASSAVHVGGRTQYF.

This clonotype was counted a few times. The genes are TRBV10-3 and TRBJ2-3; D is perhaps TRBD1 (5 bases). The CDR3 totals 16 residues. Germline CDR1 and CDR2: ENHRY and SYGVKD. V gave up 2 bases and J gave up 2 bases, with 14 bases separating them. The CDR3 loop reads CAISESSQGITDTQYF. The CDR3 region has the DNA TGTGCCATCAGTGAGAGCTCTCAGGGAATCACAGATACGCAGTATTTT.

This chain joins TRBV29-1 and TRBJ2-5; TRBD1 might be the D (6 bases). The germline gives CDR1 SQVTM, CDR2 ANQGSEA. Trimming removed 5 bases at V and 3 bases at J, with 10 bases between. The CDR3 spans 12 residues. The CDR3 DNA sequence: TGCAGCGTTTCTAAGGGGGAAGAGACCCAGTACTTC. It specifies CSVSKGEETQYF. Using reference TRBV29-1 and TRBJ2-5 for the parts outside the CDR3, the full variable domain is SAVISQKPSRDICQRGTSLTIQCQVDSQVTMMFWYRQQPGQSLTLIATANQGSEATYESGFVIDKFPISRPNLTFSTLTVSNMSPEDSSIYLCSVSKGEETQYFGPGTRLLVL.

The chain links TRBV4-1 to TRBJ1-5, with a weak D call TRBD1 (5 bases). The germline V gene has CDR1 MGHRA and CDR2 YSYEKL. This CDR3 region has 17 residues. V dropped 0 bases and J dropped 2 bases, with 14 bases sitting between them. The DNA for the CDR3 is TGCGCCAGCAGCCAAGAAGGGGCAGGTGTTCGCAATCAGCCCCAGCATTTT. It specifies CASSQEGAGVRNQPQHF.

The chain carries TRBV14 and TRBJ2-1; D gene uncertain. The CDR3 length is 15 residues. CDR1 is SGHDN and CDR2 is FVKESK in the germline V gene. Trimming shortened V by 4 bases and J by 0 bases, and 10 bases separated the two germline ends. CDR3 sequence (DNA): TGTGCCAGCAGCCCCTTGATGAGCTCCTACAATGAGCAGTTCTTC. Its protein product is CASSPLMSSYNEQFF.

In this sample, this clonotype turned up a few times. This chain joins TRBV30 and TRBJ2-5; 7 bases are shared with TRBD2. This CDR3 is built from 13 residues. J lost 5 bases, V lost 0 bases, and 3 bases had no gene match. Looked up from germline, CDR1 is GTSNPN and CDR2 is SVGIG (reference sequence). CDR3: CAWSVGGSETQYF. Written as DNA, the CDR3 is TGTGCCTGGAGTGTGGGCGGGAGTGAGACCCAGTACTTC. Complete variable domain (other parts from reference TRBV30 and TRBJ2-5): SQTIHQWPATLVQPVGSPLSLECTVEGTSNPNLYWYRQAAGRGLQLLFYSVGIGQISSEVPQNLSASRPQDRQFILSSKKLLLSDSGFYLCAWSVGGSETQYFGPGTRLLVL.

This clonotype came up a few times. The V gene is TRBV6-2 or TRBV6-3, the J gene TRBJ1-5, with TRBD1 as a possible D gene (5 bases). Germline V gives CDR1 MNHEY, CDR2 SVGEGT. V lost 7 bases, J lost 1 base, and 17 bases lay in between. This CDR3 is 16 amino acids long. The CDR3 here is CASIDSGRASNQPQHF. The CDR3 region has the DNA TGTGCCAGCATTGACTCAGGGAGAGCAAGCAATCAGCCCCAGCATTTT.

This rearrangement joins TRBV29-1 to TRBJ1-1; D is unclear. CDR3 length: 16 amino acids. CDR1 and CDR2 (germline): SQVTM, ANQGSEA. The V end was cut by 0 bases, the J end by 0 bases, with 14 bases between. The chain's CDR3 is CSVEDPRSGLNTEAFF. For the CDR3, the DNA is TGCAGCGTTGAAGACCCGAGGAGTGGCCTGAACACTGAAGCTTTCTTT.

This chain connects TRBV2 to TRBJ2-4; D possibly corresponds to TRBD2 (5 bases). CDR1 and CDR2 from the germline V gene are SNHLY and FYNNEI. V was clipped by 3 bases and J by 3 bases, with 18 bases between them. The CDR3 sequence is 17 residues long. The CDR3 here is CASSDTGIGLGKNIQYF. The CDR3 bases are TGTGCCAGCAGTGATACCGGGATTGGTCTGGGCAAAAACATTCAGTACTTC.

This clonotype has a handful of counts. CDR3 sequence reads: CASSQDGLNYGYTF. CDR3 DNA: TGTGCCAGCAGCCAAGATGGACTTAACTATGGCTACACCTTC. The chain joins TRBV3-1 to TRBJ1-2; D ambiguous. The germline V gene has CDR1 LGHDT and CDR2 YNNKEL (reference sequence). V was trimmed by 0 bases and J by 1 base, leaving 6 bases between them. The CDR3 extends over 14 amino acids.

This chain joins TRBV7-9 and TRBJ1-1; 8 bases are a match to TRBD1. Germline lookup yields CDR1 SEHNR and CDR2 FQNEAQ (reference sequence). J gave up 0 bases and V 4 bases, and 10 bases lay outside the gene matches. This CDR3 comprises 17 residues. DNA for the CDR3: TGTGCCAGCAGCTCCCCGTTCAGGGGGCGAGTGAACACTGAAGCTTTCTTT. This codes for CASSSPFRGRVNTEAFF.

This clonotype was seen more than once but under ten times. V gene TRBV7-2 combines with J gene TRBJ2-3, with 7 bases lining up with TRBD2. J gave up 4 bases and V 11 bases, and 3 bases lay outside the gene matches. CDR1 and CDR2 from the germline V gene are SGHTA and FQGNSA. The CDR3 is 11 amino acids. CDR3 bases: TGTGCCGGGGGGGAGGCAGATACGCAGTATTTT. It is translated as CAGGEADTQYF.

This clonotype was picked up a small number of times. This chain joins TRBV7-3 and TRBJ1-1; TRBD1 might be the D (5 bases). The CDR3 spans 16 residues. The V and J ends lost 1 base and 4 bases respectively, with 16 bases between them. Germline CDR1 reads SGHTA; CDR2 reads FQGTGA. The CDR3 DNA reads as TGTGCCAGCAGCTTAAACGTTGGAGGGGCTTCCACTGAAGCTTTCTTT. This gives the protein CASSLNVGGASTEAFF. The full variable domain, completed using reference TRBV7-3 and TRBJ1-1, is GAGVSQTPSNKVTEKGKYVELRCDPISGHTALYWYRQSLGQGPEFLIYFQGTGAADDSGLPNDRFFAVRPEGSVSTLKIQRTERGDSAVYLCASSLNVGGASTEAFFGQGTRLTVV.

In this sample, this clonotype turned up a few times. The CDR3 is CSVEDRALAGVFGYNEQFF. DNA for the CDR3: TGCAGCGTTGAAGATCGGGCGTTAGCGGGAGTTTTTGGATACAATGAGCAGTTCTTC. The J gene is TRBJ2-1, the V gene TRBV29-1; 9 nucleotides align to TRBD2. The CDR3 sequence is 19 residues long. J gave up 4 bases and V 0 bases, and 16 bases lay outside the gene matches. The V gene's germline CDR1 is SQVTM and CDR2 ANQGSEA.

This chain links TRBV12-3 or TRBV12-4 with TRBJ1-2; 7 nucleotides agree with TRBD1. The CDR3 loop spans 14 amino acids. The ends lost 5 bases at V and 7 bases at J; junction bases unmatched: 10. CDR3 in DNA: TGTGCCAGCAGTCATTCTACAGGGGATAGTGGCTACACCTTC. Amino acids: CASSHSTGDSGYTF.

V usage is TRBV5-6 and J usage is TRBJ2-4; D gene ambiguous. The CDR3 extends over 13 amino acids. CDR1 and CDR2 from the germline V gene are SGHDT and YYEEEE. Trimming took 2 bases from V and 8 from J, leaving 11 bases between them. The DNA of the CDR3 is TGTGCCAGCAGCTTACGACCCCGGGACATTCAGTACTTC. Its protein is CASSLRPRDIQYF.

This chain joins TRBV7-9 and TRBJ1-2; TRBD1 might be the D (5 bases). The germline V gene encodes CDR1 SEHNR and CDR2 FQNEAQ (reference sequence). The ends were cut back, 7 bases at V and 2 bases at J, with 14 bases in the middle. The CDR3 has 14 residues. CDR3 amino acids: CASTPLGTNYGYTF. The CDR3 DNA reads TGTGCCAGCACCCCTTTGGGGACCAACTATGGCTACACCTTC.